This TCR beta chain was captured by sequencing in a study of shared clonotypes between healthy human individuals (dated by TCRdb to 2020 to 2022). Regarding the complete study: The cohort included a few men and a couple of women between 18 and 49 years of age. For each donor, CD4 naive and CD4 memory were each run on three plates, CD8 naive on two plates, and CD8 memory on one plate. Blood TCR repertoires of a handful of healthy adults were deeply sequenced to estimate repertoire size and the extent of clonotype sharing between individuals. Libraries were prepared and TCR repertoires were sequenced by different laboratories using diverse techniques, in order to increase sequencing depth and limit assay-specific biases. Leukapheresis yielded between about 0.9 and 10 billion PBMCs per donor. General study outcomes and caveats: Clonotypes shared by all four sorted-subset donors showed higher generation probabilities than non-shared clonotypes. Naive subsets generally had larger estimated clonotype richness than memory subsets. Based on pairwise subsampling, the degree of clonotype sharing among donors was expected to be affected by sequencing depth. Rarefaction of sorted-subset datasets indicated incomplete sequencing despite the large sequencing depth. Sampling was limited to blood, and TCR repertoires in tissue likely differ from TCR repertoires in blood. Across a handful of donors, 5% to 6% of naive CD4, around 3.5% of naive CD8, 2.3% of memory CD4, and under 0.45% of memory CD8 clonotypes were shared. The small number of donors limited the genetic and exposure-history diversity represented.

TCR CDR3 regions were amplified from genomic DNA by multiplex PCR using the deep immunoSEQ assay. Genomic DNA extracted from each cell subset was distributed evenly over all wells of several immunoSEQ 96-well plates, and each plate served as one replicate. Each replicate PCR for sorted subsets received about 200 ng genomic DNA, equal to about 30,000 T cell genomes. Purified libraries were quantified with a Qubit 3.0 fluorometer, sized on a Bioanalyzer 2100, and re-quantified with the KAPA Library Quantification kit. Each immunoSEQ 96-well plate was sequenced on its own single-read 150-cycle Illumina NextSeq 550 flow cell. The authors processed their data as follows. Because only junctional sequences without quality scores were contained in the immunoSEQ output, filtering matching that applied to full-length reads could not be performed. To assign V/J genes and CDR3, sequences were annotated against IMGT germline references using PyIR, a Python wrapper for IgBLAST v1.9. Reads were removed for weak V/J assignments (E-value above 1e-6), missing CDR3, stop codons, out-of-frame junctions, or ambiguous translated residues. V3J clonotypes were defined as sequences sharing the same inferred V gene, J gene, and CDR3 amino acid sequence. Percentage overlap between repertoires was computed as shared unique clonotypes divided by the size of the smaller repertoire. Repertoire richness was assessed with RTK rarefaction, the Chao1 estimator, and Recon v2.1 estimates of unobserved clonotypes. For all TCRbeta clonotypes obtained by the gDNA method from four donors, generation probabilities were computed with OLGA. TCRdb took over this immuneACCESS table, retaining in-frame rearrangements with V and J assigned. Such tables are incomplete; in checked studies, under half of the missing clones stem from an unresolved V gene, and the remainder is unexplained. From that table come the V and J calls and clone size; the DNA was used to work out D and trimming. The sample table records about 2.1 million clones; just over 90% of these occur just once. Jointly, the top ten make up over 1.5% of the sample.

Comment on this clone: This clone's antigen is unknown. No much larger clone is present one base from it, and per-base qualities are unavailable.

CD8 naive samples consisted of CD45RO-negative cells that were positively selected for CCR7, yielding a CD45RA+CCR7+ population without TemRA cells. The donors were healthy, HIV-negative adults with no recently reported acute infections or vaccinations. Every donor was a Caucasian adult residing in Nashville, Tennessee, USA. Blood was collected by leukapheresis, and PBMCs were isolated by Ficoll-Histopaque density gradient centrifugation and then cryopreserved in liquid nitrogen vapor phase. Purity and quantity of every magnetically sorted T cell population were checked by analytical flow cytometry. Each sorted fraction had its genomic DNA isolated and then quantified by UV absorbance on a Nanodrop 2000c. The sequenced sample consisted of naive CD8+ T cells from PBMCs. This specimen's cell subset or site label, per the study, means: CD45RA+CCR7+. This sequence was found in a man between 18 and 29 years old in good health. Some clones in this sample may be carry-over from other donors' samples.

The sequenced DNA is TGTGCCTGGAGCGTCGTTTTGAGCGGGGGTGGTATTGGGCAGTTCTTC. This codes for CAWSVVLSGGGIGQFF. The chain couples TRBV30 to TRBJ2-1; 8 middle bases align to TRBD2. From a lookup of the germline V gene (reference sequence), CDR1 and CDR2 are GTSNPN and SVGIG. V ends up 3 bases short and J 12 bases short, with an unmatched junction base count of 19. The CDR3 sequence holds 16 residues, the cysteine and phenylalanine included. Only CDR3 DNA is held: 48 bases, read in frame from base 1.